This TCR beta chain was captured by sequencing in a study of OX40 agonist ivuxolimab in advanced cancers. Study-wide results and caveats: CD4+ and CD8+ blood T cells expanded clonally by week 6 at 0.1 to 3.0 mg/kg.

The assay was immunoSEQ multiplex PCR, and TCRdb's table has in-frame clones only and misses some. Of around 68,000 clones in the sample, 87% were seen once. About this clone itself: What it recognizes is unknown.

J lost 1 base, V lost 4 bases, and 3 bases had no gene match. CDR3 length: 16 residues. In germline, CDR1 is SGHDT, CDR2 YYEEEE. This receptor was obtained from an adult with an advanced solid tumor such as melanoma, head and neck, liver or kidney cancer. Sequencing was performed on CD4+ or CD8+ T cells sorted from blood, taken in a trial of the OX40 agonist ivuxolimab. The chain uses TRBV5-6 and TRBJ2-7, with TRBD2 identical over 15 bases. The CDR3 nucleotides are TGTGCCAGCAGCCCCGGGACTAGCGGGGGGTCCTACGAGCAGTACTTC. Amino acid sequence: CASSPGTSGGSYEQYF.